This T cell receptor beta chain was found in a study of T cells in Graves' hyperthyroidism and ophthalmopathy. To note about this clonotype: Its matching antigen is unknown.

Participants, patients aged 18 to 65, had newly diagnosed hyperthyroidism with a duration under 2 months. Patients were excluded because of uncontrolled infection, other autoimmune disease, pregnancy or lactation. Diagnoses used clinical symptoms, serum thyroxine and TRAb, thyroid ultrasound and orbital computed tomography. RNA transcripts provided the source from which TCR beta CDR3 regions were amplified. With the HTBI primer set, the TCR CDR3 went through a first round of RT-PCR. MiXCR, run by TCRdb on the multiplex PCR reads, gives a single entry per CDR3 protein. The repertoire consists of about 560,000 distinct CDR3 sequences, with around 42% occurring once and the leading ten covering 8.2%. Study-wide results and caveats: Among thyroid clonotypes expanded above 0.001, most also appeared in blood.

This CDR3 comprises 12 residues. V was pared by 7 bases and J by 4 bases, with 8 bases between. The V gene's germline CDR1 is SNHLY and CDR2 FYNNEI. V gene TRBV2 combines with J gene TRBJ1-5; tentatively, D is TRBD1 (5 bases). The sequenced material came from peripheral blood or thyroid tissue (not recorded which). The receptor was derived from a woman between 18 and 30 years old with Graves' hyperthyroidism. The CDR3 DNA sequence: TGTGCCAGCACTTGGGGGAATCAGCCCCAGCATTTT. Its translation is CASTWGNQPQHF.